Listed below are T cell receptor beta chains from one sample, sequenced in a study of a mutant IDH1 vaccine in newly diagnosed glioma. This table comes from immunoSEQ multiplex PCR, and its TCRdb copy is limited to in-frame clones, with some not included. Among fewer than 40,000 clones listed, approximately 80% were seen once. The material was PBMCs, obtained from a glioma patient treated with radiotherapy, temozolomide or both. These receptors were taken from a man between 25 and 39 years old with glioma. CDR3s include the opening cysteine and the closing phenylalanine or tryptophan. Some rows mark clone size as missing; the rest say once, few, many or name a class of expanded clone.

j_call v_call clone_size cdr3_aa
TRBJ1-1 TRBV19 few CASSDQTRRNTEAFF
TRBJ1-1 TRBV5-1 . CASSLYGGGTEAFF
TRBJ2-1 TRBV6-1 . CASSVWGREQFF
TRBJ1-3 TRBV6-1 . CASSDEAGVGGNTIYF
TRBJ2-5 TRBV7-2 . CASSLDAQLQETQYF
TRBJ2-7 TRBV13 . CASRPRRYLREGPYEQYF
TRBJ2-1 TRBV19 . CASSGHVGQSYNEQFF
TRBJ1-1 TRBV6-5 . CASSSDRGAEAFF
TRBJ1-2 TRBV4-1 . CASSQDPGKVGYTF
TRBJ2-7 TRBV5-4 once CASSLERGSYEQYF
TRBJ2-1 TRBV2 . CASSEARTGAGEQFF
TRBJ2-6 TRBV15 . CATSRDDGGLYAISGANVLTF
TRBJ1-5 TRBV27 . CASSSRDSNQPQHF
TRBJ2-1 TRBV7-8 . CASSSPRLVAASNEQFF
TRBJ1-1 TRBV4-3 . CASSQDLGVNTEAFF
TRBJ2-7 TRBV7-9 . CASSFHAPSGGAVEQYF
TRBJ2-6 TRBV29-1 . CSVMAPGGANVLTF
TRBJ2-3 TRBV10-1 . CASSEGGVTDTQYF
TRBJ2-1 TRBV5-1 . CASRSSTSGYNEQFF
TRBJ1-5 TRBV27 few CASKTGQGNQPQHF
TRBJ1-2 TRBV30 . CAWSPETVTGYTF
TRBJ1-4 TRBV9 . CASSEGQVNEKLFF
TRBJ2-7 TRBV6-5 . CASSSPYEQYF
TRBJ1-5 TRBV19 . CASSIKGRDSNQPQHF
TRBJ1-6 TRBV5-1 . CASSLTFNSPLHF
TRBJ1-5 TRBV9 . CASSPGTVNQPQHF
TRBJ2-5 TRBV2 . CASSGKGGPQETQYF
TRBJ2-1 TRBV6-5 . CASSYTSGYNEQFF
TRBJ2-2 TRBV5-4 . CASSLDSATGELFF
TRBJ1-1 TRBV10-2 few CASSESNRDTEAFF
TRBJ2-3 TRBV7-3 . CASPGGGALPGTDTQYF
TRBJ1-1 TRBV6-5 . CASSYGGFLGEEAFF
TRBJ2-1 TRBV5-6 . CASSLGDNEQFF
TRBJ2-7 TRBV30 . CAWTQSGIFHEQYF
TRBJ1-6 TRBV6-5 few CATTVGAAGDSPLHF
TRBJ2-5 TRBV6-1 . CASSESGLGTQYF
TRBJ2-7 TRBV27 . CASSLWGTRGEQYF
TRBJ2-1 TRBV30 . CAWRVGLADYNEQFF
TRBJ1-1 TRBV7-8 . CASSLAIAGGPMAFF
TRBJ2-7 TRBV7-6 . CASSLGGGSYEQYF
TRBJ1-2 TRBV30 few CAWSHRGGYTF
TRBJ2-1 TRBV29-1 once CSVVGTGGPNEQFF
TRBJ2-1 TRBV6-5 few CASSSIGAGGGEQFF
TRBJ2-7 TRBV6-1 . CASSVNRAYEQYF
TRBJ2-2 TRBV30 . CAWSVTGTGELFF
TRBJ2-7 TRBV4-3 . CASSQGQGPSYEQYF
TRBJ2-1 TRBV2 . CASSEGARVGGGDEQFF
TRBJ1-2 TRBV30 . CAWRPGQANYGYTF
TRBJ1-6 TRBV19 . CASSLVPAGDNSPLHF
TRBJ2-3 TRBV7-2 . CASSQDIPDTQYF
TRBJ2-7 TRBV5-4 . CASSEGLAALSYEQYF
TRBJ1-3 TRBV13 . CASSLQDSSGNTIYF
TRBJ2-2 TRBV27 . CASSPRFSGELFF
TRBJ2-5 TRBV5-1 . CASSLAIAGGPETQYF
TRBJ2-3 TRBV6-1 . CASSTARVTDTQYF
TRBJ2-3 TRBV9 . CASSVDGDWSDTQYF
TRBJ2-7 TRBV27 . CASSLGTGSYEQYF
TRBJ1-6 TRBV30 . CAWSFPDRGTNSPLHF